The 27 T cell receptor beta chains below all came from one sample that was sequenced in a study of cytotoxic CD8 clonotypes in ibrutinib-treated CLL. Profiling relied on immunoSEQ multiplex PCR, and the TCRdb table lists in-frame clones only, not all of them. The data contain more than 110,000 clones, 80% of them singletons. Sequences were derived from PBMCs, sampled after 36 months of ibrutinib treatment. The receptor source for this set is a human donor with chronic lymphocytic leukemia.

This clone was detected once. The J gene is TRBJ1-1, the V gene TRBV5-4; D is unresolved. The CDR3 loop spans 13 amino acids. V was trimmed by 3 bases and J by 4 bases, leaving 10 bases between them. The germline V gene encodes CDR1 SGHNT and CDR2 YYREEE (reference sequence). DNA for the CDR3: TGTGCCAGCAGCTCACAATATCTCACTGAAGCTTTCTTT. Amino acid sequence: CASSSQYLTEAFF.

This chain links TRBV19 with TRBJ2-4; no clear D gene. CDR1 is LNHDA, CDR2 SQIVND, per germline (reference sequence). The V gene lost 3 bases and the J gene lost 0 bases, with 9 bases spanning the gap. CDR3 length: 15 residues. The CDR3 loop reads CASSIALGAKNIQYF. DNA of the CDR3: TGTGCCAGTAGTATCGCGTTGGGAGCCAAAAACATTCAGTACTTC. The full variable domain, completed using reference TRBV19 and TRBJ2-4, is DGGITQSPKYLFRKEGQNVTLSCEQNLNHDAMYWYRQDPGQGLRLIYYSQIVNDFQKGDIAEGYSVSREKKESFPLTVTSAQKNPTAFYLCASSIALGAKNIQYFGAGTRLSVL.

The chain is built from TRBV5-4 and TRBJ2-5; weak D call: TRBD2 (7 bases). From germline, CDR1 is SGHNT and CDR2 YYREEE (reference sequence). The length of the CDR3 is 13 residues. The ends were cut back, 5 bases at V and 4 bases at J, with 12 bases in the middle. The CDR3 loop is CASRKRGGETQYF. The CDR3 nucleotides read TGTGCCAGCAGAAAAAGGGGGGGAGAGACCCAGTACTTC.

The gene calls are TRBV5-6 and TRBJ1-2; D ambiguous. Trimming left V 1 base short and J 3 bases short, with 16 bases between. Looked up from germline, CDR1 is SGHDT and CDR2 is YYEEEE. The CDR3 spans 16 residues. This chain's CDR3 is CASSLIGQMTDYGYTF. CDR3 nucleotide sequence: TGTGCCAGCAGCTTGATCGGGCAGATGACTGACTATGGCTACACCTTC.

V is TRBV5-1 and J is TRBJ1-5; D uncertain. Germline CDR1 SGHRS, CDR2 YFSETQ. The CDR3 covers 14 residues. Trimming stripped 7 bases from V and 3 bases from J, with 14 bases between. This CDR3 reads CASDSQGPNQPQHF. CDR3 bases: TGCGCCAGCGACTCCCAAGGCCCCAATCAGCCCCAGCATTTT. The full variable domain, completed using reference TRBV5-1 and TRBJ1-5, is KAGVTQTPRYLIKTRGQQVTLSCSPISGHRSVSWYQQTPGQGLQFLFEYFSETQRNKGNFPGRFSGRQFSNSRSEMNVSTLELGDSALYLCASDSQGPNQPQHFGDGTRLSIL.

This chain uses TRBV5-1 with TRBJ2-2, with a possible D match to TRBD1 (5 bases). The CDR3 is made up of 19 amino acids. V was pared by 0 bases and J by 3 bases, with 21 bases between. Germline CDR1 reads SGHRS; CDR2 reads YFSETQ. In nucleotides, the CDR3 is TGCGCCAGCAGCTTGGCCAAAACCGCCCAGGGTTTTGACACCGGGGAGCTGTTTTTT. Protein: CASSLAKTAQGFDTGELFF.

The chain has TRBV7-2 and TRBJ2-4; 8 bases agree with TRBD2. Looked up from germline, CDR1 is SGHTA and CDR2 is FQGNSA. The CDR3 totals 14 residues. Trimming removed 5 bases from V and 9 bases from J; junction bases left unmatched: 9. CDR3 in amino acids: CASSTRAGEGIQYF. The CDR3 nucleotides are TGTGCCAGCAGCACCCGAGCGGGGGAGGGCATTCAGTACTTC. The full variable domain, its missing parts supplied by reference TRBV7-2 and TRBJ2-4, is GAGVSQSPSNKVTEKGKDVELRCDPISGHTALYWYRQSLGQGLEFLIYFQGNSAPDKSGLPSDRFSAERTGGSVSTLTIQRTQQEDSAVYLCASSTRAGEGIQYFGAGTRLSVL.

The J gene is TRBJ1-2, the V gene TRBV7-2; TRBD1 agrees at 9 bases. V shed 3 bases and J 3 bases; nucleotides not matched to a gene: 2. Looked up from germline, CDR1 is SGHTA and CDR2 is FQGNSA. The CDR3 covers 14 residues. CDR3 DNA: TGTGCCAGCAGCTTCTGGACAGGGGACTATGGCTACACCTTC. As protein: CASSFWTGDYGYTF.

The V gene is TRBV29-1, the J gene TRBJ2-5; TRBD2 aligns across 11 bases. The CDR3 extends over 16 amino acids. Germline loops: CDR1 SQVTM, CDR2 ANQGSEA. With 4 bases clipped from V and 4 bases from J, the junction kept 11 bases outside the gene matches. The CDR3 DNA sequence: TGCAGCGTTGCCCTGACTAGCGGGGCTAGAGGAGAGACCCAGTACTTC. Its protein is CSVALTSGARGETQYF. Full variable domain (remainder filled in from reference TRBV29-1 and TRBJ2-5): SAVISQKPSRDICQRGTSLTIQCQVDSQVTMMFWYRQQPGQSLTLIATANQGSEATYESGFVIDKFPISRPNLTFSTLTVSNMSPEDSSIYLCSVALTSGARGETQYFGPGTRLLVL.

The rearrangement links TRBV11-2 to TRBJ2-1; tentatively, D is TRBD2 (6 bases). This CDR3 region has 16 residues. Trimming shortened V by 2 bases and J by 3 bases, and 14 bases separated the two germline ends. From germline, CDR1 is SGHAT and CDR2 FQNNGV. The CDR3 DNA follows: TGTGCCAGCAGCTTATGGAGGGACGCCATCTACAATGAGCAGTTCTTC. Protein sequence: CASSLWRDAIYNEQFF.

This rearrangement joins TRBV2 to TRBJ2-5; D may be TRBD1 (6 bases). The length of the CDR3 is 13 residues. V lost 6 bases and J lost 0, with 8 bases in between. The V gene's germline CDR1 is SNHLY and CDR2 FYNNEI. The DNA for the CDR3 is TGTGCCAGCAGGACAGGCTACCAAGAGACCCAGTACTTC. It specifies CASRTGYQETQYF.

The chain has TRBV23-1 and TRBJ1-4, with 7 positions matching TRBD1. TRBV23-1 is marked as an open reading frame, function uncertain. The CDR3 spans 14 residues. V dropped 7 bases and J dropped 7; count of bases not matched to a gene: 9. CDR3 amino acids: CASKDRPRGEKLFF. The CDR3 coding sequence is TGCGCCAGCAAGGACAGGCCGAGGGGTGAAAAACTGTTTTTT.

The chain has TRBV19 and TRBJ1-3, with D maybe TRBD1 (5 bases). V lost 7 bases, J lost 1 base, and 14 bases lay in between. The CDR3 length is 15 residues. Looked up from germline, CDR1 is LNHDA and CDR2 is SQIVND (reference sequence). CDR3 DNA: TGTGCCAGTACTCTCACGGACATTTCTGGAAACACCATATATTTT. It encodes CASTLTDISGNTIYF.

J is TRBJ1-4 and V is TRBV7-9; unclear D gene. Trimming pared 3 bases from V and 4 bases from J, leaving 12 bases between. The CDR3 length is 15 residues. From germline, CDR1 is SEHNR and CDR2 FQNEAQ (reference sequence). The CDR3 sequence is CASSFATKFNEKLFF. The CDR3 nucleotides are TGTGCCAGCAGCTTTGCGACAAAGTTTAATGAAAAACTGTTTTTT.

CDR3 sequence (DNA): TGTGCCATCAGTGAGCAGCAGAGCTCTGGAAACACCATATATTTT. It is translated as CAISEQQSSGNTIYF. The chain carries TRBV10-3 and TRBJ1-3, with D uncertain. Trimming shortened V by 2 bases and J by 0 bases, and 8 bases separated the two germline ends. Germline CDR1 is ENHRY and CDR2 is SYGVKD. The length of the CDR3 is 15 residues.

V usage is TRBV25-1 and J usage is TRBJ1-2; a possible D gene is TRBD1 (6 bases). The CDR3 runs 13 residues. The V end was cut by 8 bases, the J end by 7 bases, with 17 bases between. Germline V gene data show CDR1 as MGHDK and CDR2 as SYGVNS. CDR3 region: CASRKDSLAGYTF. CDR3 DNA: TGTGCCAGCCGTAAGGACAGTTTAGCTGGCTACACCTTC.

The V gene is TRBV7-2, the J gene TRBJ1-5; D remains unclear. V lost 6 bases, J lost 0 bases, and 12 bases lay in between. The CDR3 runs to 15 residues. Germline V lookup: CDR1 SGHTA, CDR2 FQGNSA. CDR3: CASRGHRDSNQPQHF. The CDR3 nucleotides read TGTGCCAGCAGGGGTCACCGGGATAGCAATCAGCCCCAGCATTTT.

This clone was detected only once. This sequence joins TRBV27 and TRBJ2-3, with D tentatively TRBD2 (5 bases). CDR3 length: 15 residues. V lost 4 bases to trimming and J lost 3 bases, with 14 bases between them. Germline values: CDR1 MNHEY, CDR2 SMNVEV (reference sequence). As DNA, the CDR3 is TGTGCCAGCAGTTACCGGCTAGCCCGGACAGATACGCAGTATTTT. This sequence encodes CASSYRLARTDTQYF.

The V call is TRBV30, the J call TRBJ2-7; TRBD1 is a possible D gene (6 bases). In germline, CDR1 is GTSNPN, CDR2 SVGIG (reference sequence). V lost 2 bases to trimming and J lost 1 base, with 15 bases between them. The CDR3 extends over 15 amino acids. The CDR3 nucleotides are TGTGCCTGGAGTAAAACCGGGACACGGTCCTACGAGCAGTACTTC. This encodes CAWSKTGTRSYEQYF. The whole variable domain, filled in from reference TRBV30 and TRBJ2-7, reads SQTIHQWPATLVQPVGSPLSLECTVEGTSNPNLYWYRQAAGRGLQLLFYSVGIGQISSEVPQNLSASRPQDRQFILSSKKLLLSDSGFYLCAWSKTGTRSYEQYFGPGTRLTVT.

V and J are TRBV27 and TRBJ2-3; possibly TRBD1 for D (5 bases). The CDR3 runs 16 residues. The ends were cut back, 3 bases at V and 4 bases at J, with 17 bases in the middle. Germline CDR1 and CDR2: MNHEY and SMNVEV (reference sequence). The CDR3 DNA follows: TGTGCCAGCAGTTTGGGGCCGGAGAGGATCGCAGATACGCAGTATTTT. As protein: CASSLGPERIADTQYF.

In its sample, this clone was seen a few times. V and J are TRBV19 and TRBJ2-1; TRBD2 agrees at 8 bases. V shed 6 bases, J shed 5 bases, and the junction held 3 bases outside the gene matches. CDR3 length: 13 residues. The germline V gene has CDR1 LNHDA and CDR2 SQIVND (reference sequence). This chain's CDR3 is CASRSGLDNEQFF. CDR3 coding DNA: TGTGCCAGTAGATCGGGACTAGACAATGAGCAGTTCTTC.

The gene calls are TRBV9 and TRBJ2-7; tentatively, D is TRBD2 (5 bases). Germline V CDR1 and CDR2: SGDLS, YYNGEE. Trimming cost V 0 bases and J 2 bases, with 9 bases left between them. The CDR3 consists of 14 residues. In DNA, the CDR3 is TGTGCCAGCAGCGTAGATCCGGGAACCTACGAGCAGTACTTC. This codes for CASSVDPGTYEQYF.

This chain joins TRBV27 and TRBJ2-1; TRBD1 might be the D (5 bases). Trimming pared 5 bases from V and 2 bases from J, leaving 16 bases between. The CDR3 consists of 16 residues. The germline V gene encodes CDR1 MNHEY and CDR2 SMNVEV (reference sequence). The CDR3 spells CASSPTPFRAYNEQFF. CDR3 in DNA: TGTGCCAGCAGTCCCACTCCGTTCAGGGCCTACAATGAGCAGTTCTTC.

The rearrangement links TRBV5-6 to TRBJ1-3; the match to TRBD1 covers 7 bases. CDR1 SGHDT and CDR2 YYEEEE come from the germline V gene. After removal of 1 base from V and 0 bases from J, the junction contained 1 base not matched to a gene. The CDR3 extends over 15 amino acids. The CDR3 region is CASSLSGGSGNTIYF. The CDR3 nucleotides read TGTGCCAGCAGCTTGTCAGGGGGCTCTGGAAACACCATATATTTT.

The V and J genes are TRBV30 and TRBJ2-5; D remains unclear. CDR3 length: 11 amino acids. The ends were cut back, 0 bases at V and 4 bases at J, with 3 bases in the middle. Per the germline V gene, CDR1 is GTSNPN and CDR2 is SVGIG (reference sequence). The CDR3 spells CAWSVGETQYF. For the CDR3, the DNA is TGTGCCTGGAGTGTAGGAGAGACCCAGTACTTC. The full variable domain, with the rest looked up from reference TRBV30 and TRBJ2-5, is SQTIHQWPATLVQPVGSPLSLECTVEGTSNPNLYWYRQAAGRGLQLLFYSVGIGQISSEVPQNLSASRPQDRQFILSSKKLLLSDSGFYLCAWSVGETQYFGPGTRLLVL.

The chain couples TRBV5-4 to TRBJ2-3; D gene uncertain. Trimming left V 5 bases short and J 0 bases short, with 10 bases between. The CDR3 is made up of 14 amino acids. Germline V CDR1 and CDR2: SGHNT, YYREEE (reference sequence). CDR3 sequence: CASRSGPSTDTQYF. CDR3 bases: TGTGCCAGCAGATCAGGTCCTAGCACAGATACGCAGTATTTT.

The gene calls are TRBV27 and TRBJ2-4, with D unresolved. The CDR3 consists of 15 residues. Germline values: CDR1 MNHEY, CDR2 SMNVEV (reference sequence). Trimming pared 5 bases from V and 0 bases from J, leaving 11 bases between. The CDR3 sequence: CASSQDALAKNIQYF. The CDR3 DNA sequence: TGTGCCAGCAGTCAAGATGCTCTAGCCAAAAACATTCAGTACTTC.